Below, one TCR beta chain is given with its context. Its specificity is not known. This entry belongs to a study of T cells in Graves' hyperthyroidism and ophthalmopathy. Stable Graves' hyperthyroidism denoted no ophthalmopathy progression over 18 months. Exclusion of patients followed from uncontrolled infection, other autoimmune disease, pregnancy or lactation. RNA transcripts were the template for amplifying TCR beta CDR3 regions. TCR CDR3 underwent first-round RT-PCR with the HTBI primer set. One entry per CDR3 protein results from TCRdb running MiXCR on the multiplex PCR reads. The repertoire holds about 480,000 distinct CDR3 sequences, with over 13% as singletons. V was clipped by 1 base and J by 0 bases, with 10 bases between them. CDR3 length: 16 residues. The germline V gene has CDR1 MGHRA and CDR2 YSYEKL. Broader study findings: The majority of expanded thyroid clonotypes above 0.001 also appeared in blood. Ophthalmopathy was told apart from stable hyperthyroidism by a 13 V-J model.

The receptor was derived from a woman aged 18-35 years with Graves' hyperthyroidism. Specimen: blood. This chain connects TRBV4-1 to TRBJ1-3, with D unresolved. The CDR3 DNA reads as TGCGCCAGCAGCCAAGTCCCGGTTTTCTCTGGAAACACCATATATTTT. Its translation: CASSQVPVFSGNTIYF.